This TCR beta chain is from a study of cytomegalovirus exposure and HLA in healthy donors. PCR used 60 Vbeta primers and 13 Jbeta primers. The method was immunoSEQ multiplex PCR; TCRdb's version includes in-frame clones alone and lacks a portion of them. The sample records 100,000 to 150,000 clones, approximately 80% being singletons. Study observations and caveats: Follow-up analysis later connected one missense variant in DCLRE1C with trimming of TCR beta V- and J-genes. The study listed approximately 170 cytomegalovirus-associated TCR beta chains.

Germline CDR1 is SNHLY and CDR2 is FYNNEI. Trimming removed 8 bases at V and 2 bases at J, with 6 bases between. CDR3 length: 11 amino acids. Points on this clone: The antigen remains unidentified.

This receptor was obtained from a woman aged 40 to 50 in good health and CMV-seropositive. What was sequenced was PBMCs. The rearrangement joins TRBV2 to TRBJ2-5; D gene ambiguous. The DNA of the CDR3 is TGTGCCAGCTCCCTTCAAGAGACCCAGTACTTC. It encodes CASSLQETQYF.